This TCR beta chain was documented in a study of control samples from healthy donors and cancer patients. A note on this clone: Other DNA sequences in the sample encode the same CDR3.

V was trimmed by 11 bases and J by 3 bases, leaving 20 bases between them. CDR1 SNHLY and CDR2 FYNNEI come from the germline V gene. The CDR3 consists of 14 residues. The method was immunoSEQ multiplex PCR; TCRdb's version includes in-frame clones alone and lacks a portion of them. The table records roughly 450,000 clones, 90% of them present only once. The clonotype was recovered from a man between 35 and 55 years old with head and neck cancer. The sequencing input was PBMCs. The chain uses TRBV2 and TRBJ2-7; TRBD1 or TRBD2 may be the D gene (5 bases each). The CDR3 sequence: CARAVGTSNYEQYF. The CDR3 nucleotides are TGTGCCCGAGCAGTTGGGACCTCCAACTACGAGCAGTACTTC.